This TCR beta chain was recovered during a study of blood T cells in healthy people across ages. Looking at the study overall: Every two T cells gave about one barcoded beta molecule via template switching.

CDR1 is MGHRA, CDR2 YSYEKL, per germline. This CDR3 comprises 16 residues. With 0 bases clipped from V and 5 bases from J, the junction kept 10 bases outside the gene matches. Combining a sample-barcoded 5' primer with a J-beta primer mix, a second PCR ran for roughly 7 to 11 cycles. The authors tagged each cDNA molecule using a template-switch adaptor with 12 random nucleotides. TCRdb reprocessed the 5' RACE reads with MiXCR, giving one entry per CDR3 protein. The sample yields roughly 1.6 million distinct CDR3 sequences, roughly 32% seen once. This clonotype showed up many times. Antigen specificity is unknown. Whole-study results and caveats: It was held that the diversity estimates obtained from one million T cells were underestimates. The fall in TCR beta diversity per million T cells was roughly linear with age.

This receptor was obtained from a woman aged 25 to 39 in good health. V usage is TRBV4-1 and J usage is TRBJ2-7; 7 positions match TRBD2. The sequencing sample was made of blood. CDR3 nucleotide sequence: TGCGCCAGCAGCCAAGATTTGGATATACGGGGGGACGAGCAGTACTTC. Residues: CASSQDLDIRGDEQYF.